This entry lists 18 T cell receptor beta chains sequenced from one sample in a study of PD-L1 blockade in urothelial cancer (dated by TCRdb to 2015 to 2018). Library prep was done by the immunoSEQ multiplex PCR assay. TCRdb obtained this table from immuneACCESS and retained in-frame rearrangements with V and J assigned. These tables miss some clones; where compared with another copy, unresolved V genes account for less than half of the shortfall, and the remainder is unexplained. In this sample the table shows 100,000 or so clones, 90% to 95% of which occur a single time. The ten largest account for approximately 1% of the sample. The sample consisted of PBMCs, taken around atezolizumab (anti-PD-L1) treatment. The origin of the receptors is a woman of 80 years or more with urothelial cancer.

The J gene is TRBJ1-2, the V gene TRBV19, with 7 bases identical to TRBD1. After removal of 8 bases from V and 0 bases from J, the junction contained 9 bases not matched to a gene. The CDR3 sequence is 15 residues long. Germline CDR1 LNHDA, CDR2 SQIVND (reference sequence). DNA for the CDR3: TGTGCCAGTGGTTTCAACAGGGGAGCTAACTATGGCTACACCTTC. This encodes CASGFNRGANYGYTF. Full variable domain (remainder filled in from reference TRBV19 and TRBJ1-2): DGGITQSPKYLFRKEGQNVTLSCEQNLNHDAMYWYRQDPGQGLRLIYYSQIVNDFQKGDIAEGYSVSREKKESFPLTVTSAQKNPTAFYLCASGFNRGANYGYTFGSGTRLTVV.

The V call is TRBV9, the J call TRBJ2-2, with TRBD2 matching 11 bases. The CDR3 is 15 residues long. Trimming removed 8 bases from V and 7 bases from J; junction bases left unmatched: 10. Germline V CDR1 and CDR2: SGDLS, YYNGEE. CDR3 loop: CARQTSGKGGGELFF. CDR3 sequence (DNA): TGTGCCAGGCAGACTAGCGGGAAGGGGGGCGGGGAGCTGTTTTTT.

This sequence joins TRBV6-1 and TRBJ1-4, with no clear D. This CDR3 has 11 residues. Germline V CDR1 and CDR2: MNHNS, SASEGT. The V end was cut by 8 bases, the J end by 12 bases, with 13 bases between. The DNA for the CDR3 is TGTGCCAGCCTCCAGGAGAGGGAACTGTTTTTT. Translating it yields CASLQERELFF.

The gene calls are TRBV28 and TRBJ1-2; D ambiguous. The CDR3 sequence is 13 residues long. Trimming took 7 bases from V and 4 from J, leaving 13 bases between them. In germline, CDR1 is MDHEN, CDR2 SYDVKM. CDR3 amino acids: CASTPPEAYGYTF. The CDR3 region has the DNA TGTGCCAGCACCCCCCCGGAGGCCTATGGCTACACCTTC.

The rearrangement links TRBV19 to TRBJ2-5, with 7 nucleotides matching TRBD2. CDR1 is LNHDA, CDR2 SQIVND, per germline (reference sequence). This CDR3 is built from 14 residues. With 3 bases clipped from V and 3 bases from J, the junction kept 4 bases outside the gene matches. This CDR3 is CASSMGGREETQYF. The CDR3 bases are TGTGCCAGTAGTATGGGCGGGAGAGAAGAGACCCAGTACTTC.

The chain joins TRBV10-3 to TRBJ2-3, with D uncertain. The CDR3 extends over 13 amino acids. Germline loops: CDR1 ENHRY, CDR2 SYGVKD. Trimming left V 7 bases short and J 4 bases short, with 12 bases between. CDR3: CAIKPSQADTQYF. The CDR3 DNA follows: TGTGCCATCAAGCCTAGTCAAGCAGATACGCAGTATTTT.

The genes are TRBV7-2 and TRBJ1-2; D ambiguous. CDR1 SGHTA and CDR2 FQGNSA come from the germline V gene. This CDR3 spans 16 amino acids. Trimming cost V 2 bases and J 0 bases, with 13 bases left between them. The CDR3 spells CASSLTFSLSNYGYTF. The CDR3 DNA reads TGTGCCAGCAGCTTAACGTTTTCACTTTCTAACTATGGCTACACCTTC.

The V and J genes are TRBV10-2 and TRBJ2-7, with TRBD1 matching 10 bases. The J segment lost 7 bases and the V segment lost 6 bases, leaving 6 bases of the junction unmatched. Germline V gene data show CDR1 as WSHSY and CDR2 as SAAADI. The CDR3 sequence is 13 residues long. CDR3 in amino acids: CASSGDRGGEQYF. The CDR3 DNA follows: TGCGCCAGCAGCGGGGACAGGGGTGGGGAGCAGTACTTC.

The count of this clone is one. The V and J genes are TRBV5-1 and TRBJ2-3; 9 bases are a match to TRBD2. The CDR3 spans 17 residues. CDR1 and CDR2 from the germline V gene are SGHRS and YFSETQ. V dropped 0 bases and J dropped 5; count of bases not matched to a gene: 10. This CDR3 reads CASSLDSGGTRGDTQYF. In DNA, the CDR3 is TGCGCCAGCAGCTTGGATAGCGGGGGAACTCGGGGAGATACGCAGTATTTT.

V usage is TRBV9 and J usage is TRBJ1-4; 8 positions agree with TRBD1. The CDR3 runs 15 residues. V was pared by 0 bases and J by 7 bases, with 5 bases of the junction left unmatched. Germline V gene lookup returns CDR1 SGDLS and CDR2 YYNGEE. The CDR3 region is CASSVADRGAEKLFF. The CDR3 nucleotides read TGTGCCAGCAGCGTAGCTGACAGGGGTGCTGAAAAACTGTTTTTT.

The chain employs TRBV10-1 and TRBJ1-1; weak D call: TRBD1 (6 bases). The CDR3 is made up of 15 amino acids. The germline gives CDR1 WNHNN, CDR2 SYGVQD (reference sequence). Trimming stripped 5 bases from V and 2 bases from J, with 15 bases between. CDR3 coding DNA: TGCGCCAGCAGTCGGTTCGGACAGATAAACACTGAAGCTTTCTTT. Protein product: CASSRFGQINTEAFF.

The rearrangement joins TRBV6-1 to TRBJ2-4, with TRBD2 matching 7 bases. The V and J ends lost 2 bases and 3 bases, in that order; junction bases with no gene match: 16. From germline, CDR1 is MNHNS and CDR2 SASEGT. The CDR3 consists of 19 residues. This chain's CDR3 is CASSEWTLMGEGGKNIQYF. The CDR3 DNA reads as TGTGCCAGCAGTGAATGGACCTTAATGGGGGAGGGAGGCAAAAACATTCAGTACTTC.

This chain connects TRBV5-4 to TRBJ2-3; D remains ambiguous. CDR1 and CDR2 (germline): SGHNT, YYREEE (reference sequence). Trimming took 0 bases from V and 9 from J, leaving 8 bases between them. The CDR3 extends over 12 amino acids. The CDR3 DNA reads TGTGCCAGCAGCTTGGGCGGAAACACGCAGTATTTT. It specifies CASSLGGNTQYF.

CDR3 protein: CASSLTVSNQPQHF. The CDR3 DNA reads as TGTGCCAGCAGTTTGACAGTTAGCAATCAGCCCCAGCATTTT. V and J are TRBV7-2 and TRBJ1-5, with D perhaps TRBD1 (5 bases). From germline, CDR1 is SGHTA and CDR2 FQGNSA. The CDR3 contains 14 residues. The ends were cut back, 6 bases at V and 0 bases at J, with 9 bases in the middle.

V is TRBV18 and J is TRBJ2-3; D is perhaps TRBD2 (6 bases). Trimming took 3 bases from V and 14 from J, leaving 12 bases between them. This CDR3 region has 11 residues. Germline loops: CDR1 KGHSH, CDR2 LQKENI. The CDR3 sequence is CASSPPGLVYF. The CDR3 nucleotides are TGTGCCAGCTCACCTCCGGGACTCGTGTATTTT.

The chain is built from TRBV5-1 and TRBJ2-5; D is possibly TRBD2 (6 bases). Germline values: CDR1 SGHRS, CDR2 YFSETQ. CDR3 length: 13 residues. Trimming removed 3 bases from V and 2 bases from J, with 8 bases in between. The CDR3 here is CASSSRGQETQYF. The CDR3 DNA follows: TGCGCCAGCAGCTCCCGGGGGCAAGAGACCCAGTACTTC.

The rearrangement joins TRBV28 to TRBJ1-5; D is ambiguous. The V gene's germline CDR1 is MDHEN and CDR2 SYDVKM. With 3 bases removed from V and 7 bases from J, the gap between germline ends came to 4 bases. This CDR3 has 11 amino acids. CDR3 nucleotide sequence: TGTGCCAGCAGTTTGGGCCAGCCCCAGCATTTT. It codes for CASSLGQPQHF. The full variable domain, in which reference TRBV28 and TRBJ1-5 provide the parts outside the CDR3, is DVKVTQSSRYLVKRTGEKVFLECVQDMDHENMFWYRQDPGLGLRLIYFSYDVKMKEKGDIPEGYSVSREKKERFSLILESASTNQTSMYLCASSLGQPQHFGDGTRLSIL.

This clone was found a few times. The gene calls are TRBV5-1 and TRBJ1-1, with 10 bases lining up with TRBD1. V lost 0 bases to trimming and J lost 8 bases; unmatched junction nucleotides: 10. CDR1 and CDR2 from the germline V gene are SGHRS and YFSETQ. CDR3 size: 16 residues. The CDR3 DNA reads TGCGCCAGCAGCTTGGCTCCAACTACGACAGGGGGCGAAGCTTTCTTT. It specifies CASSLAPTTTGGEAFF.